Below are 14 T cell receptor beta chains sequenced from a single sample in a study of blood T cell repertoires in COVID-19. Profiling relied on immunoSEQ multiplex PCR, and the TCRdb table lists in-frame clones only, not all of them. Here the sample spans nearly 350,000 clones, around 83% being singletons. What was sequenced was peripheral blood. The receptors here all came from a man in his thirties or forties with active or convalescent COVID-19.

The chain carries TRBV5-1 and TRBJ2-7, with TRBD1 matching 11 bases. CDR3 length: 14 amino acids. Unmatched junction bases numbered 2, after V lost 0 bases and J lost 6 bases. Germline loops: CDR1 SGHRS, CDR2 YFSETQ. CDR3 loop: CASSLAGQGGEQYF. The CDR3 DNA reads as TGCGCCAGCAGCTTGGCGGGACAGGGGGGCGAGCAGTACTTC.

This clone was detected only a few times. V and J are TRBV7-9 and TRBJ2-6; TRBD1 matches at 8 bases. CDR1 is SEHNR and CDR2 is FQNEAQ in the germline V gene (reference sequence). There are 16 residues in the CDR3. The trim removed 5 bases at V and 4 bases at J, leaving 7 bases unmatched. CDR3 sequence (DNA): TGTGCCAGCAGCAGACAGGGGCAGGGCGGGGCCAACGTCCTGACTTTC. It specifies CASSRQGQGGANVLTF.

This rearrangement joins TRBV3-1 (or the pseudogene TRBV3-2) to TRBJ2-2, with 8 bases fitting TRBD2. The V gene end was trimmed by 1 base and the J gene end by 6 bases; junction bases not matched to a gene: 10. CDR1 is LGHDT, CDR2 YNNKEL, per germline (reference sequence). The CDR3 length is 17 residues. The DNA of the CDR3 is TGTGCCAGCAGCCAAGCGGGGGGGCTAAGAATTCCCGGGGAGCTGTTTTTT. Amino acid sequence: CASSQAGGLRIPGELFF.

The rearrangement joins TRBV28 to TRBJ2-7, with 7 positions matching TRBD2. There are 12 residues in the CDR3. The germline V gene has CDR1 MDHEN and CDR2 SYDVKM. V shed 7 bases, J shed 7 bases, and the junction held 7 bases outside the gene matches. CDR3 sequence (DNA): TGTGCCAGCACCCAGGGACTACGTGAGCAGTACTTC. Translated, it gives CASTQGLREQYF.

V and J are TRBV5-5 and TRBJ2-7; the match to TRBD2 covers 7 bases. Germline lookup yields CDR1 SGHKS and CDR2 YYEKEE (reference sequence). V shed 0 bases, J shed 3 bases, and the junction held 9 bases outside the gene matches. CDR3 length: 16 residues. In DNA form, the CDR3 reads TGTGCCAGCAGCTTGGGCGGACCGGGAGGTTTCTACGAGCAGTACTTC. Translating it yields CASSLGGPGGFYEQYF.

V is TRBV6-5 and J is TRBJ1-5; 9 bases are a match to TRBD1. V lost 8 bases and J lost 7; bases outside the gene matches: 3. The CDR3 extends over 12 amino acids. Germline loops: CDR1 MNHEY, CDR2 SVGAGI. The CDR3 sequence is CASGTGRQPQHF. CDR3 coding DNA: TGTGCCAGCGGGACAGGGCGACAGCCCCAGCATTTT.

The chain couples TRBV15 to TRBJ1-6; possible D gene TRBD1, 5 bases. Trimming cost V 0 bases and J 9 bases, with 15 bases left between them. The CDR3 contains 16 residues. Germline lookup yields CDR1 LNHNV and CDR2 YYDKDF (reference sequence). The chain's CDR3 is CATSRDRDGGSSPLHF. The CDR3 DNA reads as TGTGCCACCAGCAGAGATCGGGACGGAGGGAGTTCACCCCTCCACTTT.

The rearrangement uses TRBV10-1 and TRBJ2-7; 9 bases are shared with TRBD1. The CDR3 consists of 14 residues. V was pared by 7 bases and J by 6 bases, with 10 bases of the junction left unmatched. The germline V gene has CDR1 WNHNN and CDR2 SYGVQD (reference sequence). CDR3: CASTHRDRVAEQYF. As DNA, the CDR3 is TGCGCCAGCACCCACCGGGACAGGGTAGCCGAGCAGTACTTC.

V and J are TRBV3-1 (or the pseudogene TRBV3-2) and TRBJ1-5; unclear D gene. V lost 0 bases, J lost 5 bases, and 11 bases lay in between. CDR3 length equals 15 residues. CDR1 is LGHDT, CDR2 YNNKEL, per germline (reference sequence). The CDR3 reads CASSQDIAPHQPQHF. DNA of the CDR3: TGTGCCAGCAGCCAAGATATAGCCCCACATCAGCCCCAGCATTTT.

V gene TRBV27 combines with J gene TRBJ2-7, with TRBD1 as a possible D gene (5 bases). The CDR3 runs 14 residues. Germline CDR1 and CDR2: MNHEY and SMNVEV (reference sequence). Deletions cut 0 bases from V and 7 bases from J, with 13 bases between. The DNA of the CDR3 is TGTGCCAGCAGTTTATCCGTGACAGAGAGAGAGCAGTACTTC. Translation gives CASSLSVTEREQYF.

CDR3 nucleotides: TGTGCCAGCAGCTTAGAAGCGGGAGGGCCGGTTGAGCAGTACTTC. Residues: CASSLEAGGPVEQYF. The genes are TRBV7-9 and TRBJ2-7, with 10 nucleotides matching TRBD2. From germline, CDR1 is SEHNR and CDR2 FQNEAQ (reference sequence). Trimming removed 1 base from V and 7 bases from J; junction bases left unmatched: 7. The CDR3 loop spans 15 amino acids.

This CDR3 reads CASSLGAGSSYEQYF. The CDR3, as DNA: TGTGCCAGCAGCTTAGGGGCGGGGTCGTCCTACGAGCAGTACTTC. J is TRBJ2-7 and V is TRBV7-9, with D tentatively TRBD2 (6 bases). The CDR3 loop spans 15 amino acids. From germline, CDR1 is SEHNR and CDR2 FQNEAQ (reference sequence). V gave up 1 base and J gave up 1 base, with 11 bases separating them. The full variable domain, rest sourced from reference TRBV7-9 and TRBJ2-7, is DTGVSQNPRHKITKRGQNVTFRCDPISEHNRLYWYRQTLGQGPEFLTYFQNEAQLEKSRLLSDRFSAERPKGSFSTLEIQRTEQGDSAMYLCASSLGAGSSYEQYFGPGTRLTVT.

The chain's CDR3 is CASSYTGTGAYGTEAFF. Written as DNA, the CDR3 is TGTGCCAGCAGCTATACCGGGACAGGGGCCTATGGAACTGAAGCTTTCTTT. The chain has TRBV28 and TRBJ1-1; 10 nucleotides align to TRBD1. After removal of 6 bases from V and 5 bases from J, the junction contained 15 bases not matched to a gene. CDR3 length equals 17 residues. Germline V gene sequence: CDR1 MDHEN, CDR2 SYDVKM. The entire variable domain, with the rest obtained from reference TRBV28 and TRBJ1-1, is as follows: DVKVTQSSRYLVKRTGEKVFLECVQDMDHENMFWYRQDPGLGLRLIYFSYDVKMKEKGDIPEGYSVSREKKERFSLILESASTNQTSMYLCASSYTGTGAYGTEAFFGQGTRLTVV.

The chain joins TRBV29-1 to TRBJ1-2; 7 nucleotides line up with TRBD1. The junction had 0 bases not matched to a gene; V was cut back by 2 bases and J by 0 bases. This CDR3 spans 13 amino acids. Germline-derived CDR1 and CDR2 are SQVTM and ANQGSEA. The CDR3: CSVETGANYGYTF. The CDR3 DNA sequence: TGCAGCGTTGAAACAGGGGCTAACTATGGCTACACCTTC.